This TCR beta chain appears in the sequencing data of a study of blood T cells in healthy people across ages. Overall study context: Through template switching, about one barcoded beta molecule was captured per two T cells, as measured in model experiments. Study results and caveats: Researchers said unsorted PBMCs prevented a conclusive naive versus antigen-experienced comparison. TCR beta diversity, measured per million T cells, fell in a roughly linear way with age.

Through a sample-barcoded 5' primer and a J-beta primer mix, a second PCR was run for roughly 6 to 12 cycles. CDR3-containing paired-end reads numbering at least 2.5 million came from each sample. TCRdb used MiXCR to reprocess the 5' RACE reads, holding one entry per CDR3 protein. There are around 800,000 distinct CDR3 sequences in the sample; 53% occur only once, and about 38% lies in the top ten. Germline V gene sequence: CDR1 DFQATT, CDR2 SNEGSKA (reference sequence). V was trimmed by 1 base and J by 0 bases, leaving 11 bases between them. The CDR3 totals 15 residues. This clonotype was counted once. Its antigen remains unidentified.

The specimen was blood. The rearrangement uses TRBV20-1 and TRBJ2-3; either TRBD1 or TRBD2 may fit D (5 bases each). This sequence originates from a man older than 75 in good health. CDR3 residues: CSARVRGLSTDTQYF. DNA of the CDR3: TGCAGTGCTAGAGTTCGGGGCCTAAGCACAGATACGCAGTATTTT.